Following are 10 T cell receptor beta chains from one sample sequenced in a study of T-cell memory formation after mild COVID-19. MiXCR was run by TCRdb on the 5' RACE reads, yielding one entry per CDR3 protein. Among about 180,000 distinct CDR3 sequences listed, 16% were seen once. The source material was PBMCs or a T cell subset sorted from them (not recorded which). Receptor source: an adult woman who had mild COVID-19 (a few samples of this study predate the infection). Cell type and time point are not known.

This clonotype appeared a few times. J is TRBJ1-5 and V is TRBV19; no clear D. Trimming took 4 bases from V and 7 from J, leaving 14 bases between them. The germline V gene has CDR1 LNHDA and CDR2 SQIVND (reference sequence). The CDR3 extends over 14 amino acids. As DNA, the CDR3 is TGTGCCAGTAGTACGGGGTCCAAGAGGCAGCCCCAGCATTTT. Translated, it gives CASSTGSKRQPQHF.

The chain links TRBV7-9 to TRBJ1-5; TRBD1 matches 7 bases. Germline CDR1 SEHNR, CDR2 FQNEAQ (reference sequence). J gave up 6 bases and V 4 bases, and 12 bases lay outside the gene matches. This CDR3 comprises 16 residues. The CDR3 spells CASSSGLRDRSQPQHF. DNA for the CDR3: TGTGCCAGCAGCTCTGGGCTCCGGGACAGAAGTCAGCCCCAGCATTTT.

This clonotype was detected a few times. This chain joins TRBV5-1 and TRBJ1-1; 7 bases are a match to TRBD1. CDR1 is SGHRS and CDR2 is YFSETQ in the germline V gene. V dropped 4 bases and J dropped 5; count of bases not matched to a gene: 8. The CDR3 runs to 14 residues. This chain's CDR3 is CASSTGQLLTEAFF. The CDR3, as DNA: TGCGCCAGCAGCACGGGACAGTTATTAACTGAAGCTTTCTTT.

This clonotype was seen many times. The CDR3 region is CASSVSGGTSYEQYF. DNA of the CDR3: TGTGCCAGCAGCGTCAGCGGGGGGACCTCCTACGAGCAGTACTTC. The chain employs TRBV7-2 and TRBJ2-7; 9 nucleotides align to TRBD2. Germline V gene lookup returns CDR1 SGHTA and CDR2 FQGNSA. The V and J ends lost 5 bases and 0 bases, in that order; junction bases with no gene match: 5. This CDR3 comprises 15 residues.

This clonotype was seen only a few times. The genes are TRBV12-3 or TRBV12-4 and TRBJ2-7; D possibly uses TRBD1 or TRBD2 (6 bases each). The V end was cut by 5 bases, the J end by 7 bases, with 9 bases between. This CDR3 is built from 11 residues. CDR3 DNA: TGTGCCAGCAGTATAGGGGGGGAGCAGTACTTC. Amino acid sequence: CASSIGGEQYF.

There are a few counts of this clonotype. This chain joins TRBV5-4 and TRBJ2-7; 8 nucleotides match TRBD1. This CDR3 has 13 residues. The V segment lost 5 bases and the J segment 2 bases; nucleotides outside the gene matches: 3. In germline, CDR1 is SGHNT, CDR2 YYREEE (reference sequence). The CDR3 DNA sequence: TGTGCCAGCAGGGTACAGGGGGCCTACGAGCAGTACTTC. The encoded protein is CASRVQGAYEQYF.

The DNA of the CDR3 is TGTGCCAGCAGCATCGCAGGCCTTTCAGATACGCAGTATTTT. Protein: CASSIAGLSDTQYF. The chain is built from TRBV7-9 and TRBJ2-3; no definite D call. Germline V gene data show CDR1 as SEHNR and CDR2 as FQNEAQ (reference sequence). This CDR3 spans 14 amino acids. V lost 5 bases and J 4 bases, leaving 13 bases between the germline ends.

The chain has TRBV5-1 and TRBJ2-7; D remains unclear. The V gene lost 6 bases and the J gene lost 5 bases, with 3 bases spanning the gap. CDR3 length: 9 amino acids. Germline V CDR1 and CDR2: SGHRS, YFSETQ. DNA of the CDR3: TGCGCCAGCACTCACGAGCAGTACTTC. Residues: CASTHEQYF.

This clonotype was detected a few times. J is TRBJ2-2 and V is TRBV7-8, with D tentatively TRBD1 (5 bases). Germline V gene sequence: CDR1 SGHVS, CDR2 FQNEAQ. Trimming took 1 base from V and 5 from J, leaving 8 bases between them. This CDR3 has 14 residues. The CDR3 loop reads CASSLDRLTGELFF. CDR3 in DNA: TGTGCCAGCAGCTTAGACAGGCTTACCGGGGAGCTGTTTTTT.

This clonotype was detected a few times. This chain links TRBV27 with TRBJ1-5; no clear D. Trimming removed 3 bases at V and 0 bases at J, with 6 bases between. The germline gives CDR1 MNHEY, CDR2 SMNVEV (reference sequence). This CDR3 is built from 14 residues. As DNA, the CDR3 is TGTGCCAGCAGTTTCGGGTATAGCAATCAGCCCCAGCATTTT. This sequence encodes CASSFGYSNQPQHF.